This T cell receptor (beta chain) was retrieved from a study of blood T cell repertoires in COVID-19. Seattle researchers signed up patients amid active infection and tracked them longitudinally. The assay was immunoSEQ multiplex PCR, and TCRdb's table has in-frame clones only and misses some. The sample has 70,000 or so clones, 76% seen once. The germline CDR1 and CDR2 sequences are SGHNT and YYREEE (reference sequence). The CDR3 sequence is 14 residues long. The germline V and J ends were trimmed by 3 bases and 2 bases, with 12 bases remaining between them. The chain carries TRBV5-4 and TRBJ2-7; possibly TRBD2 for D (6 bases). The receptor was isolated from a man between 60 and 75 years old with COVID-19, enrolled during active disease. Sequenced sample: peripheral blood. The CDR3 protein is CASSWDSLAYEQYF. The CDR3 DNA reads as TGTGCCAGCAGCTGGGACTCCCTTGCCTACGAGCAGTACTTC.